This TCR beta chain was profiled in a study of post-analysis software for immune sequencing data. Study in general: The disease courses spanned relapsing-remitting, secondary progressive and progressive-relapsing forms of multiple sclerosis. Overall study results and limits: Multiple sclerosis patients had significantly lower normalized Chao1 diversity than controls. With F measure, samples from one preparation batch clustered together strongly.

This clonotype was observed a few times. As yet, its antigen is unknown. The TCR beta cDNA libraries carried unique molecular identifiers. A population of 1 to 10 million T cells gave rise to approximately 530,000 cDNA molecules. TCRdb redid the calling of the PCR reads with MiXCR, one entry per CDR3 protein. The profile covers about 540,000 distinct CDR3 sequences, with under 40% appearing a single time and 4.5% to 7.5% taken by the ten largest. This TCR was sampled from a girl aged 2-17 years with multiple sclerosis. The sample taken for sequencing was blood.

The CDR3 here is CASSLARAGGSDTQYF. In DNA, the CDR3 is TGTGCCAGCAGTTTAGCGCGGGCGGGGGGGTCCGATACGCAGTATTTT. This sequence joins TRBV12-3 or TRBV12-4 and TRBJ2-3; TRBD2 aligns across 9 bases. V lost 0 bases and J lost 6; bases outside the gene matches: 7. CDR3 length equals 16 residues.